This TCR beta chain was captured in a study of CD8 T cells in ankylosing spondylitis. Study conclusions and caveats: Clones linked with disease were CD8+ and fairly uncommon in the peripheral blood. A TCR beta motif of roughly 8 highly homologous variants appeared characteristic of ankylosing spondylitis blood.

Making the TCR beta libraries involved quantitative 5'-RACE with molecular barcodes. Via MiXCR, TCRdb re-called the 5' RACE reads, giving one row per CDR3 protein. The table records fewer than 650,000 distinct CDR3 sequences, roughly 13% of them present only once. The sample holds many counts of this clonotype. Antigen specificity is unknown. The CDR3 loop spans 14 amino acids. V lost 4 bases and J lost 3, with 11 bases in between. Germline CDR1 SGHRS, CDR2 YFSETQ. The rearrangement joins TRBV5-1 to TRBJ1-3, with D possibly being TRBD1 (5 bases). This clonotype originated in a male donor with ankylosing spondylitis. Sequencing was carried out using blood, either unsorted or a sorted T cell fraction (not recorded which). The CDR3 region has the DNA TGCGCCAGCAGCCCGGGGGATATTGGAAACACCATATATTTT. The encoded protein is CASSPGDIGNTIYF.